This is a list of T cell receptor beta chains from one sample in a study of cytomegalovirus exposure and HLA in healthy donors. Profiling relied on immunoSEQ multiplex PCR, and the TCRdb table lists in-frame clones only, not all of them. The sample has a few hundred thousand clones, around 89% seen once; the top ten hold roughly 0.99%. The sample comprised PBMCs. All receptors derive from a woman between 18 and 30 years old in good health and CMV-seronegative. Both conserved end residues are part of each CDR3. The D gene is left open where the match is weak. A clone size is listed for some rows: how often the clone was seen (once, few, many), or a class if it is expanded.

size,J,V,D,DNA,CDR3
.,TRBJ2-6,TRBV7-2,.,TGTGCCAGCAGCCCCCGTTTCTCTGGGGCCAACGTCCTGACTTTC,CASSPRFSGANVLTF
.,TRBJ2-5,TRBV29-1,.,TGCAGCGTTTCTGTGTACCAAGAGACCCAGTACTTC,CSVSVYQETQYF
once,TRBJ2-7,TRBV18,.,TGTGCCAGCTCACTTTACACGTCCTCCTACGAGCAGTACTTC,CASSLYTSSYEQYF
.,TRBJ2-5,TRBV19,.,TGTGCCACCGACGACGGTAGCGAGACCCAGTACTTC,CATDDGSETQYF
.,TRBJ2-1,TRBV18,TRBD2,TGTGCCAGCTCACCATCTAGCGGGGGGGCCTCCTACAATGAGCAGTTCTTC,CASSPSSGGASYNEQFF
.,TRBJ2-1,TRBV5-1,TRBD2,TGCGCCAGCAGCGGCGGGGGGATCGAAAATGAGCAGTTCTTC,CASSGGGIENEQFF
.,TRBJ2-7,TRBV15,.,TGTGCCACCAGCAGGGATAGCGCCCCGAGCAACGAGCAGTACTTC,CATSRDSAPSNEQYF
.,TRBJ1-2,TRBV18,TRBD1,TGTGCCAGCTCACCGGGACAGGGGGCTTCGAACTATGGCTACACCTTC,CASSPGQGASNYGYTF
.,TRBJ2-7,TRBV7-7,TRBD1,TGTGCCAGCAGCTTATCTGGGACAGGGGGCCTCTACGAGCAGTACTTC,CASSLSGTGGLYEQYF
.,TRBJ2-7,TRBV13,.,TGTGCCAGCAGCTTAGGGGGTGGGGGGGCCCCACGGTTTTCCTACGAGCAGTACTTC,CASSLGGGGAPRFSYEQYF
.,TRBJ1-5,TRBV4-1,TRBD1,TGCGCCAGCAGCCCAACACGGACAGGGTTGAATCAGCCCCAGCATTTT,CASSPTRTGLNQPQHF
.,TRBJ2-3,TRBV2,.,TGTGCCAGCAGGGCGCCGACATCTAGCACAGATACGCAGTATTTT,CASRAPTSSTDTQYF
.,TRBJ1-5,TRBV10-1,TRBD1,TGCGCCAGTACCGGACAGGGAATATATAGCAATCAGCCCCAGCATTTT,CASTGQGIYSNQPQHF
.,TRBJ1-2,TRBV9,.,TGTGCCAGCAGCGTAGCTGGGGACTTAGCTAACTATGGCTACACCTTC,CASSVAGDLANYGYTF
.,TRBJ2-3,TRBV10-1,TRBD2,TGCGCCAGCAGTGAATCCCCTAGCGGGGGAGATACGCAGTATTTT,CASSESPSGGDTQYF
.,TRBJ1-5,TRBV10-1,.,TGCGCCAGCAGTCCTCCTATAGGGAGAGGTCAGCCCCAGCATTTT,CASSPPIGRGQPQHF
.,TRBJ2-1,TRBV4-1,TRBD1,TGCGCCAGCAGCCACAGTTCCGGGACAGGGCTTTTGTGGCAGTTCTTC,CASSHSSGTGLLWQFF
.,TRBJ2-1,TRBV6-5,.,TGTGCCAGCAGTTACGAGGGTGGTAGTGAGCAGTTCTTC,CASSYEGGSEQFF
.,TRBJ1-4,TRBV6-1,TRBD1,TGTGCCAGCAGTAGACAGGGGGCTTGGGAAAAACTGTTTTTT,CASSRQGAWEKLFF
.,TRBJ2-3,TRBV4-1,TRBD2,TGCGCCAGCAGCCAAGGGCGGGGGGGTCGCACAGATACGCAGTATTTT,CASSQGRGGRTDTQYF
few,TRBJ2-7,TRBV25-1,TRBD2,TGTGCCAGCAGTGAATCCGTGCTAGCGGGATACGCCGAGCAGTACTTC,CASSESVLAGYAEQYF
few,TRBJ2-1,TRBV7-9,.,TGTGCCAGCAGCTTGGGGGGGCTTGGCAATGAGCAGTTCTTC,CASSLGGLGNEQFF
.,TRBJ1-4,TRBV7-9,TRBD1,TGTGCCAGCAGCTTAAGCGGGACAGGGCGGAATGAAAAACTGTTTTTT,CASSLSGTGRNEKLFF
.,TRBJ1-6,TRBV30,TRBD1,TGTGCCTGGAGCCCCGGGACAGGGGTCAATTCACCCCTCCACTTT,CAWSPGTGVNSPLHF
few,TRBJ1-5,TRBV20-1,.,TGCAGTGCTCAGGGCAATCAGCCCCAGCATTTT,CSAQGNQPQHF
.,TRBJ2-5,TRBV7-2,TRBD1,TGTGCCAGCAGCTCGGACAGGCGATGGGAGACCCAGTACTTC,CASSSDRRWETQYF
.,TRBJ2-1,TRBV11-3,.,TGTGCCAGCAGCTTGGGTGACAGTAGTACCTATTTGGATGAGCAGTTCTTC,CASSLGDSSTYLDEQFF
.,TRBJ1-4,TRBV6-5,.,TGTGCCAGCAGACCCCTCAGGACAGAAGATACACTGTTTTTT,CASRPLRTEDTLFF
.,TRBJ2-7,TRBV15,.,TGTGCCACCAGCAGAGATTCAGCCTACGAGCAGTACTTC,CATSRDSAYEQYF
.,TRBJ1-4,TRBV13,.,TGTGCCAGCAGCTTAGGATGGGGGGCAACTAATGAAAAACTGTTTTTT,CASSLGWGATNEKLFF
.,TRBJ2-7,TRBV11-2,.,TGTGCCAGCAGCTTAGACGCTGGGGGCTTCTACGAGCAGTACTTC,CASSLDAGGFYEQYF
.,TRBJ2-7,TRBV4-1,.,TGCGCCAGCAGCCAGGGGCTCGGAGGGCCCTACGAGCAGTACTTC,CASSQGLGGPYEQYF
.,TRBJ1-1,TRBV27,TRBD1,TGTGCCAGCAGACATATCCCGGGACAGGGCACTGAAGCTTTCTTT,CASRHIPGQGTEAFF
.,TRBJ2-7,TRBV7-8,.,TGTGCCAGCAGTTCTAGCCGTGTGGGCTACGAGCAGTACTTC,CASSSSRVGYEQYF
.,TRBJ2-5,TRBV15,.,TGTGCCACCAGCAAGAACTTCGATGTTAACGGAAAACTACTCTTTGGGGGGGAGACCCAGTACTTC,CATSKNFDVNGKLLFGGETQYF
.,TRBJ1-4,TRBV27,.,TGTGCCAGCAGTTTATCCCAGGGCAATGAAAAACTGTTTTTT,CASSLSQGNEKLFF
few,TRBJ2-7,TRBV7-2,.,TGTGCCAGCAGCTTAGGAAGTGTACAGCCCGGCTACGAGCAGTACTTC,CASSLGSVQPGYEQYF
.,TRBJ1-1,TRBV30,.,TGTGCCTGGAGTGTAGGCGGGGGCATCGCTTTCTTT,CAWSVGGGIAFF
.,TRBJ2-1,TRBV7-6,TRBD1,TGTGCCAGCAGCTTAGTCAGGGGGCCCAAGAACAATGAGCAGTTCTTC,CASSLVRGPKNNEQFF
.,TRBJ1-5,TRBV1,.,TGCACCAGCAGCTTCGACAGGGGTCCCCCCAATCAGCCCCAGCATTTT,CTSSFDRGPPNQPQHF